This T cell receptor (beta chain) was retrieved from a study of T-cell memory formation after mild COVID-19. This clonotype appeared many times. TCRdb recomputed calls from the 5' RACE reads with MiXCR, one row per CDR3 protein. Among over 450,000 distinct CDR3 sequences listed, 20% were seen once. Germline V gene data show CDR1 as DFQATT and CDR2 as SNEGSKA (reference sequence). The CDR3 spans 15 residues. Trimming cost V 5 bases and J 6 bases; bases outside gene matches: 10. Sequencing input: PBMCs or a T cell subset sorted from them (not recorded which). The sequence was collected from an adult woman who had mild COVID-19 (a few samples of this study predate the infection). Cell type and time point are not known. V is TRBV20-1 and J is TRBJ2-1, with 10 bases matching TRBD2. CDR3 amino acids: CSAAPGLAIGNEQFF. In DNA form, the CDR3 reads TGCAGTGCTGCCCCGGGACTAGCGATTGGCAATGAGCAGTTCTTC.